What follows are 28 T cell receptor beta chains derived from one specimen sequenced in a study of blood T cells in healthy people across ages. Then a second PCR, running about 6 to 12 cycles, was carried out with a sample-barcoded 5' primer and a J-beta primer mix. TCRdb called the 5' RACE reads again in MiXCR, with one record for every CDR3 protein. Among 630,000 or so distinct CDR3 sequences listed, 32% were seen once. Material: blood. These TCRs come from an elderly woman in good health.

The rearrangement joins TRBV10-3 to TRBJ2-7; D unresolved. V lost 3 bases and J 4 bases, leaving 10 bases between the germline ends. The CDR3 runs to 13 residues. Germline values: CDR1 ENHRY, CDR2 SYGVKD. In nucleotides, the CDR3 is TGTGCCATCAGTGACTCCCTCGGGTACGAGCAGTACTTC. Residues: CAISDSLGYEQYF.

This clonotype was seen a handful of times. The chain is built from TRBV18 and TRBJ1-3; TRBD1 matches at 10 bases. Germline values: CDR1 KGHSH, CDR2 LQKENI. CDR3 length: 16 residues. The V gene end was trimmed by 3 bases and the J gene end by 4 bases; junction bases not matched to a gene: 6. The CDR3 nucleotides read TGTGCCAGCTCACCCGCGGGACAGGGGATCGGAAACACCATATATTTT. Protein product: CASSPAGQGIGNTIYF.

The CDR3 region is CASSPGGISPLHF. CDR3 coding DNA: TGCGCCAGCAGCCCTGGGGGGATTTCACCCCTCCACTTT. This chain joins TRBV4-1 and TRBJ1-6; the D gene is possibly TRBD1 (5 bases). Germline CDR1 and CDR2: MGHRA and YSYEKL. The CDR3 extends over 13 amino acids. Trimming removed 4 bases from V and 9 bases from J, with 10 bases in between.

This clonotype was recorded a few times. V is TRBV5-1 and J is TRBJ1-1, with 12 bases identical to TRBD1. Trimming cost V 0 bases and J 5 bases; bases outside gene matches: 5. Looked up from germline, CDR1 is SGHRS and CDR2 is YFSETQ. The CDR3 runs to 16 residues. The CDR3 sequence is CASSLEPGQGATEAFF. The CDR3 nucleotides read TGCGCCAGCAGCTTGGAACCGGGACAGGGGGCGACTGAAGCTTTCTTT.

In its sample, this clonotype was seen a few times. CDR3 sequence reads: CASSLGLAGTYQETQYF. The CDR3 coding sequence is TGCGCCAGCAGCTTGGGACTAGCGGGGACGTACCAAGAGACCCAGTACTTC. This rearrangement joins TRBV5-1 to TRBJ2-5, with 11 nucleotides matching TRBD2. Germline V gene data show CDR1 as SGHRS and CDR2 as YFSETQ. Trimming at V came to 0 bases and at J to 0 bases, leaving 4 bases not matched to a gene. CDR3 length equals 17 residues.

V is TRBV5-6 and J is TRBJ1-1; 7 positions match TRBD1. The ends lost 4 bases at V and 6 bases at J; junction bases unmatched: 9. This CDR3 spans 14 amino acids. Germline-derived CDR1 and CDR2 are SGHDT and YYEEEE. CDR3 coding DNA: TGTGCCAGCAGCCCCAGGGGGTCTGGGGCTGAAGCTTTCTTT. It is translated as CASSPRGSGAEAFF.

In its sample, this clonotype was seen many times. The chain is built from TRBV11-2 and TRBJ2-5; 8 bases match TRBD1. Germline V gene lookup returns CDR1 SGHAT and CDR2 FQNNGV. The CDR3 consists of 16 residues. V shed 2 bases and J 5 bases; nucleotides not matched to a gene: 10. For the CDR3, the DNA is TGTGCCAGCAGCTTAAATTACAGGGGGATGAAGGAGACCCAGTACTTC. Encoded protein: CASSLNYRGMKETQYF.

The V and J genes are TRBV20-1 and TRBJ1-1; D uncertain. V was clipped by 6 bases and J by 3 bases, with 14 bases between them. This CDR3 has 13 amino acids. Germline CDR1 and CDR2: DFQATT and SNEGSKA (reference sequence). The CDR3 loop is CSAGGLSYTEAFF. The CDR3 DNA follows: TGCAGTGCGGGTGGGCTAAGCTACACTGAAGCTTTCTTT.

This clonotype has ten or more counts. V and J are TRBV5-4 and TRBJ2-1; 9 bases align to TRBD1. CDR1 and CDR2 from the germline V gene are SGHNT and YYREEE (reference sequence). The CDR3 sequence is 15 residues long. J lost 6 bases, V lost 2 bases, and 6 bases had no gene match. The CDR3 DNA follows: TGTGCCAGCAGCTTAGGTTACAGGGGGCTCAATGAGCAGTTCTTC. This codes for CASSLGYRGLNEQFF.

This clonotype was picked up many times. V and J are TRBV20-1 and TRBJ2-7; no reliable D call. The CDR3 consists of 11 residues. Germline V gene data show CDR1 as DFQATT and CDR2 as SNEGSKA (reference sequence). Trimming stripped 5 bases from V and 9 bases from J, with 14 bases between. Written as DNA, the CDR3 is TGCAGTGCTCGGGTGGGAAAAAGGCAGTACTTC. Translated, it gives CSARVGKRQYF.

Concerning this clonotype: This may arise from a read error, as a much more abundant clone is one base away. The chain employs TRBV20-1 and TRBJ1-2, with D perhaps TRBD1 (6 bases). The CDR3 totals 14 residues. V lost 5 bases and J lost 10, with 23 bases in between. Germline loops: CDR1 DFQATT, CDR2 SNEGSKA (reference sequence). CDR3 loop: CSAGPSRAGVVYTF. CDR3 bases: TGCAGTGCTGGACCATCAAGAGCAGGGGTAGTCTACACCTTC.

This sequence joins TRBV5-1 and TRBJ2-6; a possible D gene is TRBD2 (6 bases). The CDR3 has 16 residues. Looked up from germline, CDR1 is SGHRS and CDR2 is YFSETQ. Between the trimmed V and J ends, which lost 0 bases and 2 bases, there was a span of 9 bases. The CDR3 loop reads CASSLAGGTGANVLTF. The CDR3 DNA sequence: TGCGCCAGCAGCTTGGCCGGAGGGACTGGGGCCAACGTCCTGACTTTC. Combining the CDR3 with reference TRBV5-1 and TRBJ2-6 gives the whole variable domain KAGVTQTPRYLIKTRGQQVTLSCSPISGHRSVSWYQQTPGQGLQFLFEYFSETQRNKGNFPGRFSGRQFSNSRSEMNVSTLELGDSALYLCASSLAGGTGANVLTFGAGSRLTVL.

Only a few counts were recorded for this clonotype. The CDR3, as DNA: TGTGCCAGTAAGATGAACACTGAAGCTTTCTTT. Protein product: CASKMNTEAFF. The chain is built from TRBV27 and TRBJ1-1; D remains unclear. CDR3 size: 11 residues. Germline CDR1 and CDR2: MNHEY and SMNVEV (reference sequence). V was clipped by 9 bases and J by 0 bases, with 5 bases between them.

The table lists this clonotype with a count of one. DNA for the CDR3: TGTGCCAGCAGTTCCCGTACCGGGAGAGAATTTAACATTCAGTACTTC. Protein product: CASSSRTGREFNIQYF. The rearrangement links TRBV6-2 or TRBV6-3 to TRBJ2-4, with TRBD2 as a possible D gene (6 bases). Deletions cut 4 bases from V and 7 bases from J, with 20 bases between. Per germline, CDR1 MNHEY and CDR2 SVGEGT. The CDR3 has 16 residues.

The chain has TRBV20-1 and TRBJ1-2; D ambiguous. This CDR3 is built from 12 residues. Trimming cost V 7 bases and J 6 bases, with 15 bases left between them. In germline, CDR1 is DFQATT, CDR2 SNEGSKA (reference sequence). CDR3 DNA sequence: TGCAGTGGGGCCGACGGGGAGAATGGCTACACCTTC. It translates to CSGADGENGYTF.

This clonotype was detected many times. This chain joins TRBV12-5 and TRBJ2-1; D is possibly TRBD1 (5 bases). This CDR3 has 15 residues. Germline CDR1 reads LGHNT; CDR2 reads FRNRAP. Trimming shortened V by 5 bases and J by 0 bases, and 11 bases separated the two germline ends. CDR3 sequence (DNA): TGTGCTAGTGGTCCTAGACAGAGCTCCTACAATGAGCAGTTCTTC. Translated, it gives CASGPRQSSYNEQFF.

The V gene is TRBV18, the J gene TRBJ1-2; TRBD1 is a possible D gene (5 bases). This CDR3 region has 14 residues. V shed 8 bases and J shed 1 base, with 14 bases lying between them. The germline gives CDR1 KGHSH, CDR2 LQKENI. CDR3 amino acids: CASTGGGVNYGYTF. Written as DNA, the CDR3 is TGTGCCAGCACTGGGGGAGGCGTTAACTATGGCTACACCTTC.

This clonotype occurred many times. The chain carries TRBV20-1 and TRBJ2-1, with D tentatively TRBD2 (5 bases). This CDR3 has 12 amino acids. Trimming cost V 3 bases and J 5 bases, with 8 bases left between them. CDR1 and CDR2 (germline): DFQATT, SNEGSKA (reference sequence). DNA of the CDR3: TGCAGTGCTAGTCCCGGGAACAATGAGCAGTTCTTC. Its translation is CSASPGNNEQFF.

The chain recombines TRBV15 with TRBJ1-5, with D perhaps TRBD1 (5 bases). V lost 1 base, J lost 11 bases, and 15 bases lay in between. Germline-derived CDR1 and CDR2 are LNHNV and YYDKDF (reference sequence). CDR3 length equals 14 residues. The CDR3 spells CATSRVGGDGTQHF. DNA for the CDR3: TGTGCCACCAGCAGAGTTGGTGGGGACGGTACCCAGCATTTT.

The table lists this clonotype with many counts. The V call is TRBV20-1, the J call TRBJ2-7; possibly TRBD1 for D (6 bases). CDR1 and CDR2 from the germline V gene are DFQATT and SNEGSKA (reference sequence). The CDR3 runs 14 residues. Deletions cut 3 bases from V and 3 bases from J, with 15 bases between. The CDR3 reads CSARGDTSYYEQYF. DNA for the CDR3: TGCAGTGCTAGGGGGGACACCTCATACTACGAGCAGTACTTC.

This clonotype was seen repeatedly, ten times or more. The rearrangement links TRBV7-2 to TRBJ2-3; D gene ambiguous. Trimming stripped 2 bases from V and 1 base from J, with 10 bases between. The CDR3 covers 15 residues. Germline CDR1 and CDR2: SGHTA and FQGNSA. In DNA, the CDR3 is TGTGCCAGCAGCTTATCCGGGTCCCGCACAGATACGCAGTATTTT. This encodes CASSLSGSRTDTQYF.

The chain recombines TRBV20-1 with TRBJ2-4; 11 nucleotides align to TRBD2. Germline V gives CDR1 DFQATT, CDR2 SNEGSKA (reference sequence). V trimming: 6 bases; J trimming: 0 bases; junction bases outside the gene matches: 7. This CDR3 spans 16 amino acids. The CDR3 DNA is TGCAGTGCAAGTAGCGGGGGGGGGATAGCCAAAAACATTCAGTACTTC. Amino acids: CSASSGGGIAKNIQYF.

The rearrangement links TRBV28 to TRBJ1-2; D remains unclear. Germline lookup yields CDR1 MDHEN and CDR2 SYDVKM. The CDR3 contains 13 residues. Trimming stripped 3 bases from V and 5 bases from J, with 10 bases between. The DNA of the CDR3 is TGTGCCAGCAGTTTGACAAGGAAGTATGGCTACACCTTC. This codes for CASSLTRKYGYTF.

The chain is built from TRBV10-3 and TRBJ1-2; D is possibly TRBD1 (5 bases). The V gene lost 0 bases and the J gene lost 6 bases, with 20 bases spanning the gap. CDR1 is ENHRY and CDR2 is SYGVKD in the germline V gene. This CDR3 contains 17 residues. This chain's CDR3 is CAISESTVERGFHGYTF. CDR3 nucleotide sequence: TGTGCCATCAGTGAGTCGACCGTTGAGCGGGGGTTCCATGGCTACACCTTC.

In this sample, this clonotype turned up many times. The V and J genes are TRBV6-1 and TRBJ2-3; D is unresolved. The germline V gene has CDR1 MNHNS and CDR2 SASEGT. The CDR3 spans 15 residues. V lost 5 bases to trimming and J lost 0 bases, with 12 bases between them. CDR3 residues: CASSQKGGSTDTQYF. The CDR3 DNA reads as TGTGCCAGCAGTCAGAAGGGCGGTAGCACAGATACGCAGTATTTT.

V usage is TRBV11-2 and J usage is TRBJ2-3, with 15 bases matching TRBD2. The CDR3 extends over 18 amino acids. V gave up 3 bases and J gave up 0 bases; unmatched junction bases: 4. The germline V gene has CDR1 SGHAT and CDR2 FQNNGV. In DNA, the CDR3 is TGTGCCAGCAGCTTTACCGGGACTAGCGGGGGGAGCACAGATACGCAGTATTTT. Protein sequence: CASSFTGTSGGSTDTQYF.

Only a few counts were recorded for this clonotype. This chain links TRBV20-1 with TRBJ2-2, with D perhaps TRBD2 (6 bases). Germline CDR1 DFQATT, CDR2 SNEGSKA (reference sequence). The CDR3 is 14 residues long. V was cut by 0 bases and J by 7 bases, with 12 bases left in between. The CDR3 protein is CSARERGRGGELFF. CDR3 nucleotide sequence: TGCAGTGCTAGAGAGCGGGGACGGGGCGGGGAGCTGTTTTTT.

This clonotype has just one count. The chain recombines TRBV20-1 with TRBJ2-7, with TRBD2 matching over 7 bases. The V gene's germline CDR1 is DFQATT and CDR2 SNEGSKA (reference sequence). This CDR3 contains 14 residues. The ends lost 1 base at V and 5 bases at J; junction bases unmatched: 8. CDR3 loop: CSARGLAGRDEQYF. The CDR3, as DNA: TGCAGTGCTAGAGGACTAGCTGGAAGGGACGAGCAGTACTTC.